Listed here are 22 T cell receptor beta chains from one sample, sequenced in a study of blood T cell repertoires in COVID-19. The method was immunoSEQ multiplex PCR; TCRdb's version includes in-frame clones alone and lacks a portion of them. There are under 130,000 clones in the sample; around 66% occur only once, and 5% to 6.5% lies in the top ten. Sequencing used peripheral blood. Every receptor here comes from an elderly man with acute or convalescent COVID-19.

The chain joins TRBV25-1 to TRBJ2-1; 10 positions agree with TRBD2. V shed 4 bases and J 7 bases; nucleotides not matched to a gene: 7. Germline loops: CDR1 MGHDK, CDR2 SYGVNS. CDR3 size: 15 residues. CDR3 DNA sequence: TGTGCCAGCAGTGGTAGCGGGAGGAAGACGAATGAGCAGTTCTTC. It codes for CASSGSGRKTNEQFF.

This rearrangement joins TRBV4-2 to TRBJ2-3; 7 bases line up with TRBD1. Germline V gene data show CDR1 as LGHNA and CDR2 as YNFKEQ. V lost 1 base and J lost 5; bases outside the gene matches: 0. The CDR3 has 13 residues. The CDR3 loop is CASSQGQGDTQYF. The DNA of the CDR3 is TGTGCCAGCAGCCAAGGACAGGGAGATACGCAGTATTTT.

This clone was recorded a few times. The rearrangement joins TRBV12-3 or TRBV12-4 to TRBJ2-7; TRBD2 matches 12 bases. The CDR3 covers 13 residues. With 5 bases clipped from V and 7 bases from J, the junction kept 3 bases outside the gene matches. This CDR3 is CASSAGLAGEQYF. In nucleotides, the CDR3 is TGTGCCAGCAGTGCCGGACTAGCGGGAGAGCAGTACTTC.

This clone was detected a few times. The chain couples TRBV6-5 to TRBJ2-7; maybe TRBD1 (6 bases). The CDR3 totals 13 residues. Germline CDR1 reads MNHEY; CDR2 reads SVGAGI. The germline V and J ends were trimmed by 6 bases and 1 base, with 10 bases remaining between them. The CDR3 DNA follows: TGTGCCAGCAGATTGACAGGTTCCTACGAGCAGTACTTC. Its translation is CASRLTGSYEQYF.

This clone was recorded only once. The CDR3 loop is CASSPGETHGYTF. The CDR3 DNA reads as TGTGCCAGCTCACCGGGCGAGACCCATGGCTACACCTTC. This chain uses TRBV18 with TRBJ1-2, with unresolved D. Between the trimmed V and J ends, which lost 3 bases and 6 bases, there was a span of 11 bases. Germline assignment: CDR1 KGHSH and CDR2 LQKENI. This CDR3 region has 13 residues.

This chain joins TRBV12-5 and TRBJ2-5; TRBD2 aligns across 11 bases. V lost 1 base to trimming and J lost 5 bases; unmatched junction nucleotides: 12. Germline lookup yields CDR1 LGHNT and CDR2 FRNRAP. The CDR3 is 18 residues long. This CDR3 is CASGLGLLAGDSAETQYF. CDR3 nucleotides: TGTGCTAGTGGTTTGGGGTTACTAGCGGGAGACTCAGCGGAGACCCAGTACTTC. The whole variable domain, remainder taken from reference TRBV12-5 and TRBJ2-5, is DARVTQTPRHKVTEMGQEVTMRCQPILGHNTVFWYRQTMMQGLELLAYFRNRAPLDDSGMPKDRFSAEMPDATLATLKIQPSEPRDSAVYFCASGLGLLAGDSAETQYFGPGTRLLVL.

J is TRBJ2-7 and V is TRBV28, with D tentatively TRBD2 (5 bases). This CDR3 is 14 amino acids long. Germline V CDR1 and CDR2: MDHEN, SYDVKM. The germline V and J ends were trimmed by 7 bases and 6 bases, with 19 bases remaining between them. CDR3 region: CASTSPSPVGEQYF. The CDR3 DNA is TGTGCCAGCACTAGCCCCTCCCCGGTTGGCGAGCAGTACTTC.

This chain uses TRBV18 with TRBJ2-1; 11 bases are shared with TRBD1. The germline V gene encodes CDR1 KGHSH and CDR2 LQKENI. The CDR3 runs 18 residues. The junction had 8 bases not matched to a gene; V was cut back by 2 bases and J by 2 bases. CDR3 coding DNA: TGTGCCAGCTCACCAGGGGACAGGGGGACATATCCCTACAATGAGCAGTTCTTC. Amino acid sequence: CASSPGDRGTYPYNEQFF. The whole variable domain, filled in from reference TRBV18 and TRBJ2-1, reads NAGVMQNPRHLVRRRGQEARLRCSPMKGHSHVYWYRQLPEEGLKFMVYLQKENIIDESGMPKERFSAEFPKEGPSILRIQQVVRGDSAAYFCASSPGDRGTYPYNEQFFGPGTRLTVL.

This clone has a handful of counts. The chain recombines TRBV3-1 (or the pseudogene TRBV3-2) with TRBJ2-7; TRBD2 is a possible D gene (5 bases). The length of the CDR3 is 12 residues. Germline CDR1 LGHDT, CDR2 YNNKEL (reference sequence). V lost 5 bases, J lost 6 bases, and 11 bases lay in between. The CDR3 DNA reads TGTGCCAGCAGCTACCGACGGGGCGAGCAGTACTTC. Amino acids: CASSYRRGEQYF.

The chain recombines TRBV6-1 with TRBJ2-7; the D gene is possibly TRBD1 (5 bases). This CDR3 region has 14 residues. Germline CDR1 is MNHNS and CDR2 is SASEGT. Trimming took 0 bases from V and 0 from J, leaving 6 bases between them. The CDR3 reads CASSEAGASYEQYF. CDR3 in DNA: TGTGCCAGCAGTGAAGCTGGGGCCTCCTACGAGCAGTACTTC.

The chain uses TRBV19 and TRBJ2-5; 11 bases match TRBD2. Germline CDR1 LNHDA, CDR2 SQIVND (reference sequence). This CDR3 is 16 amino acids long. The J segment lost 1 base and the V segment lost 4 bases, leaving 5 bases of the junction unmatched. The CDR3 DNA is TGTGCCAGTAGTAGGGGACTAGCGGACTTCCAAGAGACCCAGTACTTC. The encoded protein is CASSRGLADFQETQYF.

The CDR3 coding sequence is TGTGCCAGCAGTCCCGGGGGAGCACTTCAAGAGACCCAGTACTTC. It codes for CASSPGGALQETQYF. The rearrangement links TRBV7-3 to TRBJ2-5; D is perhaps TRBD2 (6 bases). The CDR3 sequence is 15 residues long. V lost 6 bases and J lost 2, with 16 bases in between. Germline lookup yields CDR1 SGHTA and CDR2 FQGTGA. Based on the CDR3 plus reference TRBV7-3 and TRBJ2-5, the full variable domain is GAGVSQTPSNKVTEKGKYVELRCDPISGHTALYWYRQSLGQGPEFLIYFQGTGAADDSGLPNDRFFAVRPEGSVSTLKIQRTERGDSAVYLCASSPGGALQETQYFGPGTRLLVL.

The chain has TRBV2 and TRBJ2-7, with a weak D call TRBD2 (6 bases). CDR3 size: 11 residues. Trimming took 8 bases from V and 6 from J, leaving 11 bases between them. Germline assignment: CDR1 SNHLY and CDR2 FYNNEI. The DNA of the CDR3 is TGTGCCAGCTCGGGGGACCGCGAGCAGTACTTC. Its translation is CASSGDREQYF.

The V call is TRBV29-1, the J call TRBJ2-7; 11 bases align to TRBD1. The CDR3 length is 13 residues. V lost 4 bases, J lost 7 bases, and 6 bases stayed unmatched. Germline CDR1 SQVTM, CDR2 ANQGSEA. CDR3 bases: TGCAGCGTTGTGTCCGGGACAGGGGGTGAGCAGTACTTC. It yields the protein CSVVSGTGGEQYF.

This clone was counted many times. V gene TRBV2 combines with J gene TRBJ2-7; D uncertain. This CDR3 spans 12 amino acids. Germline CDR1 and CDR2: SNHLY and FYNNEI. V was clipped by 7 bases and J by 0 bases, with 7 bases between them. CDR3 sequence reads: CASKSSSYEQYF. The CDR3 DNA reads TGTGCCAGCAAAAGTAGCTCCTACGAGCAGTACTTC.

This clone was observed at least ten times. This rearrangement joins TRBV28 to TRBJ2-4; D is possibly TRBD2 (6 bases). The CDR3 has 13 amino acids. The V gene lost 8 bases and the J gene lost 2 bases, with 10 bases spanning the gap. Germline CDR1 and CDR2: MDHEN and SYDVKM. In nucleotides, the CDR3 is TGTGCCAGCCGGGACTCTTCCAAAAACATTCAGTACTTC. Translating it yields CASRDSSKNIQYF.

CDR3 in amino acids: CASSHGPPSGRSEQYF. The CDR3 coding sequence is TGTGCCAGCAGCCACGGCCCCCCTAGCGGGAGGAGCGAGCAGTACTTC. J is TRBJ2-7 and V is TRBV3-1 (or the pseudogene TRBV3-2), with TRBD2 identical over 11 bases. Germline-derived CDR1 and CDR2 are LGHDT and YNNKEL (reference sequence). With 3 bases clipped from V and 6 bases from J, the junction kept 10 bases outside the gene matches. The CDR3 consists of 16 residues.

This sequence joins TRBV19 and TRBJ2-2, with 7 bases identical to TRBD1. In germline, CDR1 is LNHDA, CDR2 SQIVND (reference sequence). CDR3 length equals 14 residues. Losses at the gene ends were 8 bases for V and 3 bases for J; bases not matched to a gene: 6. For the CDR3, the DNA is TGTGCCAGTGGAGACAGGGCTCACACCGGGGAGCTGTTTTTT. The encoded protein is CASGDRAHTGELFF.

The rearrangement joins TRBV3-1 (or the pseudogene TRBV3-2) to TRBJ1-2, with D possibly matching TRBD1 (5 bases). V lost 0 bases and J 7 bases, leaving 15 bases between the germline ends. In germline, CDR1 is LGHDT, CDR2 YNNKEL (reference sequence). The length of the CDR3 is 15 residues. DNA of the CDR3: TGTGCCAGCAGCCAAGAACGCGGGGCAATATCTGGCTACACCTTC. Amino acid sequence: CASSQERGAISGYTF.

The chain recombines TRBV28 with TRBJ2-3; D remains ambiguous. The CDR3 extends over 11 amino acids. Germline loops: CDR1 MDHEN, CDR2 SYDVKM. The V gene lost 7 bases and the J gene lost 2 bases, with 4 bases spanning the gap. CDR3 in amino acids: CASTSTDTQYF. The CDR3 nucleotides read TGTGCCAGCACCTCCACAGATACGCAGTATTTT.

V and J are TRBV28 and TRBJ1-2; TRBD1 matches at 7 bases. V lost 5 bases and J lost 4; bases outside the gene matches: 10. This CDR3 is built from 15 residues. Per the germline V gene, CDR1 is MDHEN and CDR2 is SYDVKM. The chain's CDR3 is CASSTDQGVGYGYTF. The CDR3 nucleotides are TGTGCCAGCAGTACAGACCAGGGGGTGGGCTATGGCTACACCTTC.

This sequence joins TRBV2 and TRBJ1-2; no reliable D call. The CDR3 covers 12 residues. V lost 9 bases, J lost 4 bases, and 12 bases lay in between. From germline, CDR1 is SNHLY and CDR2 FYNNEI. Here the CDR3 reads CASDSTGYGYTF. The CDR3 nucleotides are TGTGCCAGTGACTCCACGGGCTATGGCTACACCTTC.